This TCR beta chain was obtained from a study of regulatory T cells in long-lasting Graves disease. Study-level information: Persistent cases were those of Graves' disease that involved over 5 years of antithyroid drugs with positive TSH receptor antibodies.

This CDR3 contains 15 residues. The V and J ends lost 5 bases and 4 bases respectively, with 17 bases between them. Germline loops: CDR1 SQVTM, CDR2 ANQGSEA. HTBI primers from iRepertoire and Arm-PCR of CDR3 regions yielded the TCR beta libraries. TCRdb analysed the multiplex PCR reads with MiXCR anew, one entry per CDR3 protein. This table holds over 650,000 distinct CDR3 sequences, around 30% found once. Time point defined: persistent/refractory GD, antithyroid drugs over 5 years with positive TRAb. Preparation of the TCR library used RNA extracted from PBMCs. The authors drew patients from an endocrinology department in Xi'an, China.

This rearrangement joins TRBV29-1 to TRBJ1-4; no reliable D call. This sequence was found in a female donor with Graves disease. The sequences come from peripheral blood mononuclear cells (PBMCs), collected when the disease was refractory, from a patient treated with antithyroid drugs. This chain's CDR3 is CSVPHPTRYNEKLFF. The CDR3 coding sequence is TGCAGCGTTCCACATCCAACCCGTTATAATGAAAAACTGTTTTTT. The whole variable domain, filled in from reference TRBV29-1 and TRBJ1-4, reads SAVISQKPSRDICQRGTSLTIQCQVDSQVTMMFWYRQQPGQSLTLIATANQGSEATYESGFVIDKFPISRPNLTFSTLTVSNMSPEDSSIYLCSVPHPTRYNEKLFFGSGTQLSVL.